The 4 T cell receptor beta chains presented below share a single source sample, sequenced in a study of shared clonotypes between healthy human individuals. Some clones are missing from TCRdb's copy, which holds only in-frame ones; the method was immunoSEQ multiplex PCR. The sample shows some 2 million clones, 95% of them seen only once. Source material: naive CD4+ T cells sorted from blood. Subset given: CD45RA+ positively selected. The receptors were sampled from a man aged 18 to 35 in good health.

The chain carries TRBV6-1 and TRBJ1-1; a possible D gene is TRBD1 (5 bases). CDR1 and CDR2 (germline): MNHNS, SASEGT. Trimming took 8 bases from V and 3 from J, leaving 19 bases between them. The CDR3 loop spans 15 amino acids. The CDR3 DNA reads as TGTGCCAGCTCCTTATTGGGGGGGGTAGACACTGAAGCTTTCTTT. Protein: CASSLLGGVDTEAFF.

V gene TRBV6-5 combines with J gene TRBJ2-7; no clear D gene. The CDR3 sequence is 15 residues long. The V end lost 0 bases, the J end lost 2 bases, and 11 bases lay between the germline ends. Germline CDR1 MNHEY, CDR2 SVGAGI. The CDR3 nucleotides are TGTGCCAGCAGTTACTCGGTCGCAGGAACCTACGAGCAGTACTTC. Its protein product is CASSYSVAGTYEQYF.

Worth noting for this clone: Other nucleotide sequences from this sample produce the same CDR3. The rearrangement links TRBV7-3 to TRBJ2-2; weak D call: TRBD2 (7 bases). Trimming shortened V by 1 base and J by 2 bases, and 8 bases separated the two germline ends. This CDR3 has 15 amino acids. CDR1 is SGHTA, CDR2 FQGTGA, per germline. The CDR3 sequence: CASSLSGGNTGELFF. CDR3 DNA: TGTGCCAGCAGCTTAAGCGGGGGCAACACCGGGGAGCTGTTTTTT. The full variable domain, in which reference TRBV7-3 and TRBJ2-2 provide the parts outside the CDR3, is GAGVSQTPSNKVTEKGKYVELRCDPISGHTALYWYRQSLGQGPEFLIYFQGTGAADDSGLPNDRFFAVRPEGSVSTLKIQRTERGDSAVYLCASSLSGGNTGELFFGEGSRLTVL.

V is TRBV28 and J is TRBJ2-4; D could derive from TRBD1 or TRBD2 (6 bases each). The V gene lost 7 bases and the J gene lost 1 base, with 20 bases spanning the gap. The germline CDR1 and CDR2 sequences are MDHEN and SYDVKM. The CDR3 has 17 amino acids. The CDR3 sequence is CASTWGDITLAKNIQYF. The CDR3 DNA follows: TGTGCCAGCACCTGGGGGGACATCACACTGGCCAAAAACATTCAGTACTTC.